This T cell receptor beta chain was sequenced during a study of metastatic and nonmetastatic thyroid tumors. Study in general: Repertoires from blood and tumor or nodule tissue of malignant and benign thyroid patients were compared. Regarding the study as a whole: Versus benign nodules, malignant thyroid tumors reportedly had significantly higher TCR beta diversity, in blood and tumor.

This CDR3 has 18 residues. V was pared by 6 bases and J by 8 bases, with 24 bases of the junction left unmatched. The germline CDR1 and CDR2 sequences are MNHNS and SASEGT. Not a single patient had been given any form of treatment at any point before undergoing thyroid surgery. Original processing notes: Clinicopathological groups supplied CDR3 differences that were used to build a distant-metastasis classifier for papillary thyroid cancer. Via MiXCR, TCRdb re-called the PCR reads. None of the V and J calls come from the authors' own analysis; TCRdb made them. The repertoire holds 23,000 or so clones, with approximately 20% as singletons. By its share, this clone is medium-sized. Antigen: not known.

The sequence was obtained from a male donor with papillary thyroid cancer or a benign thyroid nodule (not recorded which). Some clones in this sample may be carry-over from other donors' samples. The rearrangement links TRBV6-1 to TRBJ1-2; TRBD1 agrees at 7 bases. The sample taken for sequencing was blood. This CDR3 is CASRDPTGTGETGWGYTF. The DNA for the CDR3 is TGTGCCAGCAGGGATCCGACAGGGACTGGCGAGACAGGATGGGGCTACACCTTC.